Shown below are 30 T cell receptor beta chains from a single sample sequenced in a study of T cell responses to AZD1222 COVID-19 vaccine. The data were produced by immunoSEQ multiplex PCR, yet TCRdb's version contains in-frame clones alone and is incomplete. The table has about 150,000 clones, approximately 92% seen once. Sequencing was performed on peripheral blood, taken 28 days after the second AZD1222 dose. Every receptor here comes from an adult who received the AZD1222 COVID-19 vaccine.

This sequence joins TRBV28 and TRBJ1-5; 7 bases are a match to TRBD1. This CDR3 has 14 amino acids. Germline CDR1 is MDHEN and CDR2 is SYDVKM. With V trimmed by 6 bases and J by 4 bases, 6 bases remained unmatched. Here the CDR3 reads CASSLGTANQPQHF. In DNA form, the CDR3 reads TGTGCCAGCAGCCTTGGGACAGCGAATCAGCCCCAGCATTTT.

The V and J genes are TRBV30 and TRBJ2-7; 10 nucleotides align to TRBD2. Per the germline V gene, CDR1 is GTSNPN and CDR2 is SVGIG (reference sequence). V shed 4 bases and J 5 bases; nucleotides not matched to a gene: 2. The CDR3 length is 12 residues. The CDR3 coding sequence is TGTGCCTGGACTAGCGGGAGCCACGAGCAGTACTTC. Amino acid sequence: CAWTSGSHEQYF.

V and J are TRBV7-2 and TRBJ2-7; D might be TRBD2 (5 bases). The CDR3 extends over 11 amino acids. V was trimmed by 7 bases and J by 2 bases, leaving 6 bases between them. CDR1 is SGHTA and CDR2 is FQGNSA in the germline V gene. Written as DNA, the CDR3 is TGTGCCAGCACCGGGACCTACGAGCAGTACTTC. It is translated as CASTGTYEQYF.

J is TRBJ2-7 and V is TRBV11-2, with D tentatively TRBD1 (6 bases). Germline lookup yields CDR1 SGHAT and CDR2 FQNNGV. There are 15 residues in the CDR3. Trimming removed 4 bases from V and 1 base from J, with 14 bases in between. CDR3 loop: CASSWGTPPSYEQYF. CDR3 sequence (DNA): TGTGCCAGCAGCTGGGGGACACCTCCTTCCTACGAGCAGTACTTC.

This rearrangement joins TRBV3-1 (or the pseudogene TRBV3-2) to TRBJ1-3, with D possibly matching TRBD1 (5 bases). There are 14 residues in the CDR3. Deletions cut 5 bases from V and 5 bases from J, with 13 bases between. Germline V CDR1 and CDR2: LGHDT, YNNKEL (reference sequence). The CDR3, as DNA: TGTGCCAGCAGCAAGTCCCAGGGCCGAAACACCATATATTTT. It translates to CASSKSQGRNTIYF.

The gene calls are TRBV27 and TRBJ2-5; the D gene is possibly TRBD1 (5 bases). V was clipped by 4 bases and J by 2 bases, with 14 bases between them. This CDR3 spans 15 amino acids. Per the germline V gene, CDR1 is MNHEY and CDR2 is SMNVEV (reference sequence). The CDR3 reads CASSSLDRIQETQYF. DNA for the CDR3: TGTGCCAGCAGTTCCCTTGACAGAATACAAGAGACCCAGTACTTC.

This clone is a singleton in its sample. The CDR3 sequence: CASEDRMNTEAFF. CDR3 nucleotide sequence: TGTGCCAGCGAGGACCGCATGAACACTGAAGCTTTCTTT. The chain recombines TRBV6-6 with TRBJ1-1, with no clear D. This CDR3 spans 13 amino acids. Germline V gives CDR1 MNHNY, CDR2 SVGAGI (reference sequence). V lost 8 bases to trimming and J lost 0 bases, with 10 bases between them.

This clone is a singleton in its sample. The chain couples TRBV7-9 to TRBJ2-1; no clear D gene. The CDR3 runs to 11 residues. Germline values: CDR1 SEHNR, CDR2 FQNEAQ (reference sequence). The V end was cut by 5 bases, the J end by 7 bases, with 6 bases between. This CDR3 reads CASSPTNEQFF. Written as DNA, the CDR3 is TGTGCCAGCAGCCCAACGAATGAGCAGTTCTTC. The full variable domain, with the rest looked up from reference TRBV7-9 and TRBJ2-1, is DTGVSQNPRHKITKRGQNVTFRCDPISEHNRLYWYRQTLGQGPEFLTYFQNEAQLEKSRLLSDRFSAERPKGSFSTLEIQRTEQGDSAMYLCASSPTNEQFFGPGTRLTVL.

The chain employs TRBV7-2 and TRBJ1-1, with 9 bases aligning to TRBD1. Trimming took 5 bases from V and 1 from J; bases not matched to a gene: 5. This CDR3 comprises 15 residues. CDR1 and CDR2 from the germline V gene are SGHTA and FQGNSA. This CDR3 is CASSVYRGPNTEAFF. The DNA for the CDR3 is TGTGCCAGCAGCGTGTACAGGGGGCCGAACACTGAAGCTTTCTTT.

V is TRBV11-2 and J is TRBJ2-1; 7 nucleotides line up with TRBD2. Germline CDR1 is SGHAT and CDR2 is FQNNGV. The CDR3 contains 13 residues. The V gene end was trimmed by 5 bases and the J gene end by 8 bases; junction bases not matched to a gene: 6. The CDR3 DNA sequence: TGTGCCAGCAGCCAAGGACTAGTCTATGAGCAGTTCTTC. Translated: CASSQGLVYEQFF. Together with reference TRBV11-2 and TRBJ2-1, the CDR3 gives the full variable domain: EAGVAQSPRYKIIEKRQSVAFWCNPISGHATLYWYQQILGQGPKLLIQFQNNGVVDDSQLPKDRFSAERLKGVDSTLKIQPAKLEDSAVYLCASSQGLVYEQFFGPGTRLTVL.

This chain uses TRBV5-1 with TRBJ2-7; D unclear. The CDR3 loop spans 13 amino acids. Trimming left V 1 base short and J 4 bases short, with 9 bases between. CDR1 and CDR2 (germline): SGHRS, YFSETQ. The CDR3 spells CASSLRSEYEQYF. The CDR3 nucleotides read TGCGCCAGCAGCTTGAGGTCTGAGTACGAGCAGTACTTC.

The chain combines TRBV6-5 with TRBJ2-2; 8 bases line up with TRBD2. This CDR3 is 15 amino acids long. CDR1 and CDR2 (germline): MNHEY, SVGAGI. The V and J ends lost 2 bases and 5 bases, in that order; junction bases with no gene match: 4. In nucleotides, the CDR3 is TGTGCCAGCAGTTACGGCCCTAGCGGGACCGGGGAGCTGTTTTTT. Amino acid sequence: CASSYGPSGTGELFF.

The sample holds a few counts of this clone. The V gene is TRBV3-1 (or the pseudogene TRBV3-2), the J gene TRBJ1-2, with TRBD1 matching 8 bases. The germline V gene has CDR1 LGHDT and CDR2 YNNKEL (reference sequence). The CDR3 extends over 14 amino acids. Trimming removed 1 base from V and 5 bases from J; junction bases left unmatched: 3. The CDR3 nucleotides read TGTGCCAGCAGCCAAGGACAGGGGTTTTATGGCTACACCTTC. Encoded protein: CASSQGQGFYGYTF.

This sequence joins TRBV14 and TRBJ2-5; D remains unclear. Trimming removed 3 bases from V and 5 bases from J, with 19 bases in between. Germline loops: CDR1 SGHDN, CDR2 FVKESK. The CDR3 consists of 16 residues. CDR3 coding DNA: TGTGCCAGCAGCCATTTACCCGGTGCGCCAAGTGAGACCCAGTACTTC. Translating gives CASSHLPGAPSETQYF.

CDR3 coding DNA: TGCGCCAGCAGCTGGCCGGGACTAGAATTCGGTCAGTTCTTC. This gives the protein CASSWPGLEFGQFF. The V and J genes are TRBV5-1 and TRBJ2-1; the match to TRBD2 covers 8 bases. The CDR3 spans 14 residues. With 3 bases clipped from V and 13 bases from J, the junction kept 12 bases outside the gene matches. Germline CDR1 and CDR2: SGHRS and YFSETQ.

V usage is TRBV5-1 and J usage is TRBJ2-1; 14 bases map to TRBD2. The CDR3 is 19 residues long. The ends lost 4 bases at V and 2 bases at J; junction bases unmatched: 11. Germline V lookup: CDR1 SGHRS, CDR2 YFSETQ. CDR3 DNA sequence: TGCGCCAGCAGCCCGACGGGACTAGCGGGAGAAGTCCCCTACAATGAGCAGTTCTTC. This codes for CASSPTGLAGEVPYNEQFF.

The CDR3: CASSEPRRANYGYTF. The CDR3 DNA reads TGCGCCAGCAGTGAGCCACGGCGAGCTAACTATGGCTACACCTTC. The gene calls are TRBV10-2 and TRBJ1-2, with D hard to call. The V gene lost 2 bases and the J gene lost 0 bases, with 10 bases spanning the gap. The CDR3 extends over 15 amino acids. Germline CDR1 reads WSHSY; CDR2 reads SAAADI.

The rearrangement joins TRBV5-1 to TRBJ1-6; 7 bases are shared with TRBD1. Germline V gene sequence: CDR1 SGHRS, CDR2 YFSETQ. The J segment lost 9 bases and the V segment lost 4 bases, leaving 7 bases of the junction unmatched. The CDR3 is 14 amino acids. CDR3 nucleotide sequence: TGCGCCAGCAGCGGCACAGGGGCCCCTTCACCCCTCCACTTT. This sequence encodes CASSGTGAPSPLHF.

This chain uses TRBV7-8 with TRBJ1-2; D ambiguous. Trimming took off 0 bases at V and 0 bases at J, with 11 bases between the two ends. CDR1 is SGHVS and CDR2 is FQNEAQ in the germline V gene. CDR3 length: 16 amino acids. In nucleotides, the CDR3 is TGTGCCAGCAGCTTAGCCTCTGGAAATACTAACTATGGCTACACCTTC. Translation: CASSLASGNTNYGYTF. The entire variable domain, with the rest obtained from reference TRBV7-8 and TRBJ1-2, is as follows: GAGVSQSPRYKVAKRGQDVALRCDPISGHVSLFWYQQALGQGPEFLTYFQNEAQLDKSGLPSDRFFAERPEGSVSTLKIQRTQQEDSAVYLCASSLASGNTNYGYTFGSGTRLTVV.

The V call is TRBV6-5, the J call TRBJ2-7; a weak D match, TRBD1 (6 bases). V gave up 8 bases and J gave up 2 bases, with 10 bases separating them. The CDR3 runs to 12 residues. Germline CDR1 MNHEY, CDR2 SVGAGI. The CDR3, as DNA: TGTGCCAGCTCGCAGGGGCCCTACGAGCAGTACTTC. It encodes CASSQGPYEQYF.

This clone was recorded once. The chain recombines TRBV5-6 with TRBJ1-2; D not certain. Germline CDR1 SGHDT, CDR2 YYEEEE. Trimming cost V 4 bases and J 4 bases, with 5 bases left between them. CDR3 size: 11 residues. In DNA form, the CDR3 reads TGTGCCAGCAGCCAGTTCTATGGCTACACCTTC. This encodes CASSQFYGYTF.

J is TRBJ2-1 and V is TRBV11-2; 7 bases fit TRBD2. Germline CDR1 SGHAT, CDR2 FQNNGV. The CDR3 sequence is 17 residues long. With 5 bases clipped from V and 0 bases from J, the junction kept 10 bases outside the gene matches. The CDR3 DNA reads TGTGCCAGCAGCGCACACTCCGGGAGGCCCTCCTACAATGAGCAGTTCTTC. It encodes CASSAHSGRPSYNEQFF.

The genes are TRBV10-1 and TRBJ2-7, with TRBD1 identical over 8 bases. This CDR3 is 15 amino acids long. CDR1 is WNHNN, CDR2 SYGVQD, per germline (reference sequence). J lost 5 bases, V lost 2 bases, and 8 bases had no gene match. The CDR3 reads CASSEGPGGLDEQYF. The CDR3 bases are TGCGCCAGCAGTGAGGGGCCAGGGGGCCTCGACGAGCAGTACTTC.

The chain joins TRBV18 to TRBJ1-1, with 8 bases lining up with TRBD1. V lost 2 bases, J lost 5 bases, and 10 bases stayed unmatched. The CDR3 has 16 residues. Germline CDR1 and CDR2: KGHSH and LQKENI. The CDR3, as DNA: TGTGCCAGCTCACCAATGACAGGGGTCCTAGGGACTGAAGCTTTCTTT. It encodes CASSPMTGVLGTEAFF.

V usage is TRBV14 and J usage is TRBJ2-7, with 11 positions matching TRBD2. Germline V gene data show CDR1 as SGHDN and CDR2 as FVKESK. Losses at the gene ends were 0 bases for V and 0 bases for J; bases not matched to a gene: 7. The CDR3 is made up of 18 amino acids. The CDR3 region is CASSQDRIAGGHSYEQYF. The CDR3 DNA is TGTGCCAGCAGCCAAGATCGGATAGCGGGAGGGCACTCCTACGAGCAGTACTTC.

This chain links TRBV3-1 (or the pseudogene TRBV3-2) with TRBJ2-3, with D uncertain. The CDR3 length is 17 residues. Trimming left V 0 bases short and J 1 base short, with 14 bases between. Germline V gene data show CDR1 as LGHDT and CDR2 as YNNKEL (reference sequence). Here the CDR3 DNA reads TGTGCCAGCAGCCAAGAACTTCCCGGGTTCGGCACAGATACGCAGTATTTT. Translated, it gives CASSQELPGFGTDTQYF.

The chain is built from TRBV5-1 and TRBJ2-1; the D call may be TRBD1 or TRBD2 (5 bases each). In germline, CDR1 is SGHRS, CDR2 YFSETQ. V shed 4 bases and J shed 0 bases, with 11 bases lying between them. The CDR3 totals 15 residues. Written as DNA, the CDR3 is TGCGCCAGCAGCGGGGGTTGGAGCTCCTACAATGAGCAGTTCTTC. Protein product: CASSGGWSSYNEQFF. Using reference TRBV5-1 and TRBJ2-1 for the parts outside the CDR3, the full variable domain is KAGVTQTPRYLIKTRGQQVTLSCSPISGHRSVSWYQQTPGQGLQFLFEYFSETQRNKGNFPGRFSGRQFSNSRSEMNVSTLELGDSALYLCASSGGWSSYNEQFFGPGTRLTVL.

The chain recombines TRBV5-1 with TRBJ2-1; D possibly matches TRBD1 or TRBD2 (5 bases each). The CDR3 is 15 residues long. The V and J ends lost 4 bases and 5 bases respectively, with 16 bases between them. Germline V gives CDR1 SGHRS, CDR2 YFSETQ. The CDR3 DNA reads TGCGCCAGCAGCGTCCCCGGGACGGAGAACAATGAGCAGTTCTTC. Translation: CASSVPGTENNEQFF.

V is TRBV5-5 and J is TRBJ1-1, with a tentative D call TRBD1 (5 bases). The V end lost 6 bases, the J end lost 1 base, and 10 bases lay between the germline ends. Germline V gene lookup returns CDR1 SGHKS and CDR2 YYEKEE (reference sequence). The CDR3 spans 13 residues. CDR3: CASIRASNTEAFF. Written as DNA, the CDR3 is TGTGCCAGCATCAGGGCATCGAACACTGAAGCTTTCTTT.

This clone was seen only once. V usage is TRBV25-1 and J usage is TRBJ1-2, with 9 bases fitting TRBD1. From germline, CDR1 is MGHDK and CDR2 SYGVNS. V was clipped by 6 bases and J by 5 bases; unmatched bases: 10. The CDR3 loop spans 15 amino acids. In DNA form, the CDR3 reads TGTGCCAGCAGGCCAACCGGGGACAGGGAGTATGGCTACACCTTC. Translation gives CASRPTGDREYGYTF.